Given below is one T cell receptor beta chain in context. What it recognizes is unknown. V was clipped by 4 bases and J by 5 bases; unmatched bases: 9. This CDR3 spans 15 amino acids. The data were obtained in a study of identical twins. Study observations and caveats: In monozygotic twins, models underestimated the sharing of out-of-frame TCR alpha. Where out-of-frame alpha sequences were twin-shared, they showed excess low generation probability. Cord blood beta clonotypes present at high abundance carried fewer insertions; no such pattern appeared in memory repertoires.

Unique molecular identifiers were present on the cDNA, and a universal primer site came from template switching. TCRdb independently ran MiXCR on the 5' RACE reads; one entry per CDR3 protein. The sample lists approximately 410,000 distinct CDR3 sequences; approximately 18% were seen once. The specimen was naive T cells sorted from blood. This chain uses TRBV12-3 or TRBV12-4 with TRBJ2-3; 7 bases match TRBD2. This sequence originates from a man aged 50-60 years in good health. The CDR3 DNA is TGTGCCAGCAGTTCACGCGGACTAGTACTAGATACGCAGTATTTT. Translation gives CASSSRGLVLDTQYF.